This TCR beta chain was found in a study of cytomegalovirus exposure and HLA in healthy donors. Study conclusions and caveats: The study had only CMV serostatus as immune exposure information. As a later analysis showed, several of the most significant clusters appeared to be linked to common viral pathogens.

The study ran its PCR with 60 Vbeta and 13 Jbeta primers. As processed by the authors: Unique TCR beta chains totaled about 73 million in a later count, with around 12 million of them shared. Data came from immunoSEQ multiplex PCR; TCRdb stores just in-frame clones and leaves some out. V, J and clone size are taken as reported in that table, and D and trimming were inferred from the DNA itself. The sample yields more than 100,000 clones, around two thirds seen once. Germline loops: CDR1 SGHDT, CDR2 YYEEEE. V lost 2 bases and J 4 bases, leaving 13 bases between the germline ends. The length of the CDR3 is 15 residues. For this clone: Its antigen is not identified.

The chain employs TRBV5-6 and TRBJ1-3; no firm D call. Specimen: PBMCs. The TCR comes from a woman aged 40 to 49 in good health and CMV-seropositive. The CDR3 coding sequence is TGTGCCAGCAGCTTCTACACGCGGAAAGGAAACACCATATATTTT. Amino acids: CASSFYTRKGNTIYF.